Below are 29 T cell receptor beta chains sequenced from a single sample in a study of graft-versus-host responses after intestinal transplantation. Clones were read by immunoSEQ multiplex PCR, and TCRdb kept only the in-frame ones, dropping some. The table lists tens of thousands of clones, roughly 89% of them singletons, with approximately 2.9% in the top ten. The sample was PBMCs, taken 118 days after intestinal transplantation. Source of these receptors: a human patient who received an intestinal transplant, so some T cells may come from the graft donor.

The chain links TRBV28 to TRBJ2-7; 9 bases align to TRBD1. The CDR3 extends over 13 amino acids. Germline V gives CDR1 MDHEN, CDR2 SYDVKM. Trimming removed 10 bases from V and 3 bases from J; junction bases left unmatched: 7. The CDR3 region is CAISRTGVYEQYF. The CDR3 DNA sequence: TGTGCCATCTCCCGGACAGGGGTCTACGAGCAGTACTTC.

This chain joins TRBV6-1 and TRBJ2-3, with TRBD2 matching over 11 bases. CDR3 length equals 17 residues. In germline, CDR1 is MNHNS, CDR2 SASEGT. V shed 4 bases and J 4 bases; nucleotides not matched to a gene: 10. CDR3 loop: CASSANRVAGGPDTQYF. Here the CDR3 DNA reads TGTGCCAGCAGTGCGAATAGGGTAGCGGGGGGGCCAGATACGCAGTATTTT.

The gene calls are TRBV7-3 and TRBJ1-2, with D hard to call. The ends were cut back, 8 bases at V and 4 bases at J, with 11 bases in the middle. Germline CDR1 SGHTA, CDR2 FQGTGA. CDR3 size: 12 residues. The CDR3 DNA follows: TGTGCCAGCGGCGGGAGGAGCTATGGCTACACCTTC. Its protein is CASGGRSYGYTF.

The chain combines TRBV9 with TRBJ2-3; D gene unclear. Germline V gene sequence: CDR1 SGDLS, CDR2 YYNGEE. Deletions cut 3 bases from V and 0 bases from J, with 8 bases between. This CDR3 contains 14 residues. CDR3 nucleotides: TGTGCCAGCAGCGACGGACGGAGCACAGATACGCAGTATTTT. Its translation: CASSDGRSTDTQYF.

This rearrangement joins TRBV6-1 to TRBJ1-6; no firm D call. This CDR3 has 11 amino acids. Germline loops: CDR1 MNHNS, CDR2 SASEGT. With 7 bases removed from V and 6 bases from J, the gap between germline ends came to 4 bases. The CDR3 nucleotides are TGTGCCAGCACCCTTAATTCACCCCTCCACTTT. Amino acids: CASTLNSPLHF.

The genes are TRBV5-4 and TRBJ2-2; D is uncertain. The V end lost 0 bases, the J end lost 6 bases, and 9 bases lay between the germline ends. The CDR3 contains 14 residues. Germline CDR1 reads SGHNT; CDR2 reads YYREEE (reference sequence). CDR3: CASSLGSRAGELFF. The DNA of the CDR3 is TGTGCCAGCAGCTTGGGCAGTAGGGCCGGGGAGCTGTTTTTT.

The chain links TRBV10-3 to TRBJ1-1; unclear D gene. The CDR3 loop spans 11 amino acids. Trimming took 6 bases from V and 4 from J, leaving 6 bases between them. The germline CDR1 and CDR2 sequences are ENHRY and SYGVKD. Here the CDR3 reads CAISGSTEAFF. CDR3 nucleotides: TGTGCCATCAGCGGCAGCACTGAAGCTTTCTTT.

The CDR3 coding sequence is TGTGCCAGCAGCCGAAGACAGGGGACGTATGGCTACACCTTC. The encoded protein is CASSRRQGTYGYTF. The chain employs TRBV28 and TRBJ1-2; 8 nucleotides match TRBD1. With V trimmed by 6 bases and J by 5 bases, 8 bases remained unmatched. The CDR3 covers 14 residues. Germline CDR1 reads MDHEN; CDR2 reads SYDVKM.

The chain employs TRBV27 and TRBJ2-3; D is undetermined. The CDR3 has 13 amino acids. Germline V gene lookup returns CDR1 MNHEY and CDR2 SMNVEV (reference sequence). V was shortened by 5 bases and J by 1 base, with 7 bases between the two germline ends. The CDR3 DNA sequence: TGTGCCAGCAGTCACCATCGCACAGATACGCAGTATTTT. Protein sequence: CASSHHRTDTQYF.

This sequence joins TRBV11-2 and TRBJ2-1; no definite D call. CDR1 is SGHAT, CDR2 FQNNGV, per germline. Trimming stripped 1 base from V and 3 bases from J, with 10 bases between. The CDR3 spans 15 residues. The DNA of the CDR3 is TGTGCCAGCAGCTTAGCCGGAGTGTTCTACAATGAGCAGTTCTTC. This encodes CASSLAGVFYNEQFF.

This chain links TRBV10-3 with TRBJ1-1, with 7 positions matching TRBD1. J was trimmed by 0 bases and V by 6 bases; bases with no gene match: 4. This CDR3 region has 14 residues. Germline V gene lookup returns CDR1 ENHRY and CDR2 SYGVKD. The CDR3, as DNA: TGTGCCATCAGGACAGGGAGAATGAACACTGAAGCTTTCTTT. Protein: CAIRTGRMNTEAFF.

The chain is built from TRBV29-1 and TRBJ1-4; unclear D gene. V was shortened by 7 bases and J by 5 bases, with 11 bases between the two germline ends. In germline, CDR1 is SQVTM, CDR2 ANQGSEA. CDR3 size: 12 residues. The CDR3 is CSAMAGNEKLFF. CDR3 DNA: TGCAGCGCCATGGCCGGGAATGAAAAACTGTTTTTT.

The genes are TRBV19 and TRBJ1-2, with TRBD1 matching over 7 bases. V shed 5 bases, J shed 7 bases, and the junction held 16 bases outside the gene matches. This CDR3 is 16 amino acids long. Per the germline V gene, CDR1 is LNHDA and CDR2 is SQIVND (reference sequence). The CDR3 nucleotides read TGTGCCAGTAGTCTATATCTCGGGGAGGGGGCAAGTGGCTACACCTTC. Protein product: CASSLYLGEGASGYTF.

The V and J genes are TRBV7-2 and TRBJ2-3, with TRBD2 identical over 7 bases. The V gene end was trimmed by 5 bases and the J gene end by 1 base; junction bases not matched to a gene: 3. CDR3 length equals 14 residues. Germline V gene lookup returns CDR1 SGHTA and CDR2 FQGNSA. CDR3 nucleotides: TGTGCCAGCAGCACCGGGAGGCGCACAGATACGCAGTATTTT. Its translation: CASSTGRRTDTQYF.

The CDR3: CASSHPGQGVHEQYF. In DNA form, the CDR3 reads TGTGCCAGCAGCCACCCGGGACAGGGTGTCCACGAGCAGTACTTC. The chain joins TRBV7-9 to TRBJ2-7; the match to TRBD1 covers 9 bases. The V gene's germline CDR1 is SEHNR and CDR2 FQNEAQ (reference sequence). This CDR3 contains 15 residues. J was trimmed by 5 bases and V by 5 bases; bases with no gene match: 10. Full variable domain (remainder filled in from reference TRBV7-9 and TRBJ2-7): DTGVSQNPRHKITKRGQNVTFRCDPISEHNRLYWYRQTLGQGPEFLTYFQNEAQLEKSRLLSDRFSAERPKGSFSTLEIQRTEQGDSAMYLCASSHPGQGVHEQYFGPGTRLTVT.

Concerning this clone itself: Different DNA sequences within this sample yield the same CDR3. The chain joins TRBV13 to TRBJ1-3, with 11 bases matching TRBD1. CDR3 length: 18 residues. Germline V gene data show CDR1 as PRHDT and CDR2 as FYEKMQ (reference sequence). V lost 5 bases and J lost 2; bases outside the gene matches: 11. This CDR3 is CASSHPGTGGLAGNTIYF. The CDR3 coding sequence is TGTGCCAGCAGCCACCCCGGGACAGGGGGTCTAGCTGGAAACACCATATATTTT.

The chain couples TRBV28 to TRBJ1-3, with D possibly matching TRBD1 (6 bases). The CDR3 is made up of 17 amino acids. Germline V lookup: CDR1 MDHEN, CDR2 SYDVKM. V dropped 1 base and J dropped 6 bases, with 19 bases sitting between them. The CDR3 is CASSLLYREEWENTIYF. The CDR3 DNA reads TGTGCCAGCAGTTTATTATACAGGGAGGAGTGGGAAAACACCATATATTTT.

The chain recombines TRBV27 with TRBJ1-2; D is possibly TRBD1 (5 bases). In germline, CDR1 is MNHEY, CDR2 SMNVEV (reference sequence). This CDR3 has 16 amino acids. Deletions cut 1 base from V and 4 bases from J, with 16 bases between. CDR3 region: CASSLLSGLGPYGYTF. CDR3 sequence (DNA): TGTGCCAGCAGTTTATTATCGGGGTTGGGGCCCTATGGCTACACCTTC.

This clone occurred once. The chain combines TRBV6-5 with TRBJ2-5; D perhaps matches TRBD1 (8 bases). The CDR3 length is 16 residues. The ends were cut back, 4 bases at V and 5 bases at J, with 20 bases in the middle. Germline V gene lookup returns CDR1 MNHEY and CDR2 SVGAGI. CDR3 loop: CASSLTFRGRGETQYF. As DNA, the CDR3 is TGTGCCAGCAGTTTAACTTTCAGGGGGCGGGGGGAGACCCAGTACTTC.

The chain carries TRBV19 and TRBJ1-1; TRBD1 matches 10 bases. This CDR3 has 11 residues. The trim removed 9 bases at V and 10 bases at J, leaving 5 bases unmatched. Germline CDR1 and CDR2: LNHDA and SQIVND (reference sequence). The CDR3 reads CASSGQGVAFF. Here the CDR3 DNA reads TGTGCCAGCAGTGGACAGGGGGTAGCTTTCTTT.

In nucleotides, the CDR3 is TGTGCCAGCAGTGGGGACAGGGGGAGTACAGATACGCAGTATTTT. Translating gives CASSGDRGSTDTQYF. This chain uses TRBV25-1 with TRBJ2-3; 11 nucleotides align to TRBD1. Germline lookup yields CDR1 MGHDK and CDR2 SYGVNS. V trimming: 4 bases; J trimming: 3 bases; junction bases outside the gene matches: 3. The CDR3 covers 15 residues.

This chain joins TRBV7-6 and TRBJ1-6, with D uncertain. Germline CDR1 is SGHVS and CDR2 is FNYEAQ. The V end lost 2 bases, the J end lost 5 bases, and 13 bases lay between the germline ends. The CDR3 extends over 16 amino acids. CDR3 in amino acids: CASSLKRQSHNSPLHF. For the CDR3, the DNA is TGTGCCAGCAGCTTAAAGCGCCAGTCTCATAATTCACCCCTCCACTTT.

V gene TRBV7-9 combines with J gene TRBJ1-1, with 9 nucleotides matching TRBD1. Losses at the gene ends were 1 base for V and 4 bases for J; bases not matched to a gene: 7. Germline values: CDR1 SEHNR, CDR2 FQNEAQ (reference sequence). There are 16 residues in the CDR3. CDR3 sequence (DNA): TGTGCCAGCAGCTTAGTAGGGACAGGGCTTGGCACTGAAGCTTTCTTT. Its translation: CASSLVGTGLGTEAFF.

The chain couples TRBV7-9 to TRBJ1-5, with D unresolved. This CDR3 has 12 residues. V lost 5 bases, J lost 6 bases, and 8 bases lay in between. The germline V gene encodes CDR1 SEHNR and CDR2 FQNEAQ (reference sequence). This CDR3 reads CASSPGIQPQHF. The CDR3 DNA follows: TGTGCCAGCAGCCCCGGGATTCAGCCCCAGCATTTT. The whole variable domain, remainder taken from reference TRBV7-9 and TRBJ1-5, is DTGVSQNPRHKITKRGQNVTFRCDPISEHNRLYWYRQTLGQGPEFLTYFQNEAQLEKSRLLSDRFSAERPKGSFSTLEIQRTEQGDSAMYLCASSPGIQPQHFGDGTRLSIL.

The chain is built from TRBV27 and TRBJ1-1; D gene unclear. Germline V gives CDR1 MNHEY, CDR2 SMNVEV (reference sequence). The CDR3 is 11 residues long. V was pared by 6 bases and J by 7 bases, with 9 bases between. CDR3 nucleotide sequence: TGTGCCAGCAGCAAACTTGGTGAAGCTTTCTTT. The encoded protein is CASSKLGEAFF.

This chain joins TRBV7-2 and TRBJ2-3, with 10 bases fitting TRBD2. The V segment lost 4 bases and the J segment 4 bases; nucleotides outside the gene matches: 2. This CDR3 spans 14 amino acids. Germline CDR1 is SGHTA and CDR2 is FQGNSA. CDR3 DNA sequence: TGTGCCAGCAGCTCGCTAGCGGGAGCAGATACGCAGTATTTT. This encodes CASSSLAGADTQYF.

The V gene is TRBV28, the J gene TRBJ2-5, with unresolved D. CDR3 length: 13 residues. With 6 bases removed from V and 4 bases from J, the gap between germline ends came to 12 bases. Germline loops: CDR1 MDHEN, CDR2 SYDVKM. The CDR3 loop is CASSPPPAETQYF. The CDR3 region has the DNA TGTGCCAGCAGCCCACCCCCTGCAGAGACCCAGTACTTC.

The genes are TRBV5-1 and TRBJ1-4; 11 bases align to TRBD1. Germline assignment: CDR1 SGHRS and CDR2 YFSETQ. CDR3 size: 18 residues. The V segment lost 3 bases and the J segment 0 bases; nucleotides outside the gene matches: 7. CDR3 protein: CASSSRGTGGATNEKLFF. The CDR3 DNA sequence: TGCGCCAGCAGCTCTCGCGGGACAGGGGGTGCAACTAATGAAAAACTGTTTTTT. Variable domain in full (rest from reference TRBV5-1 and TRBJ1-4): KAGVTQTPRYLIKTRGQQVTLSCSPISGHRSVSWYQQTPGQGLQFLFEYFSETQRNKGNFPGRFSGRQFSNSRSEMNVSTLELGDSALYLCASSSRGTGGATNEKLFFGSGTQLSVL.

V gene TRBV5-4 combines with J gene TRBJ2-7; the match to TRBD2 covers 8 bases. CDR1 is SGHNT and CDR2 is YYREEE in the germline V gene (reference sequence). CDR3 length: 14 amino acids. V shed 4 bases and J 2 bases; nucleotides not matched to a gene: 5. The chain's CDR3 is CASSDSGVPYEQYF. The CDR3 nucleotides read TGTGCCAGCAGCGATAGCGGGGTCCCCTACGAGCAGTACTTC.